The rows below give T cell receptor beta chains drawn from one sample of a study of CD8 T cells in ankylosing spondylitis. TCRdb re-called the 5' RACE reads with MiXCR, one entry per CDR3 protein. The table records a few hundred thousand distinct CDR3 sequences, about 12% of them present only once. The sequencing input was blood, either unsorted or a sorted T cell fraction (not recorded which). The receptor source for this set is a male donor with ankylosing spondylitis. The CDR3 runs from the conserved cysteine through the conserved F or W. Each record gives: D gene, J gene, V gene, CDR3 length, clone size, CDR3 DNA, CDR3 protein. D genes are given only for firm matches. Rows give clone size only sometimes, using once, few, many, or a class for an expanded clone.

- TRBJ2-7 TRBV7-8 13 few TGTGCCAGCAGACGGGACTTGGCCTACGAGCAGTACTTC CASRRDLAYEQYF
- TRBJ1-2 TRBV6-2/TRBV6-3 13 few TGTGCCAGCAGTTACGAGGGAAACTATGGCTACACCTTC CASSYEGNYGYTF
- TRBJ1-4 TRBV18 15 many TGTGCCAGCTCACAGACCGGCTTCGACGGGGAAAAACTGTTTTTT CASSQTGFDGEKLFF
TRBD2 TRBJ2-3 TRBV20-1 16 few TGCAGATCCCCGGGACTAGCGGATCCTAGCACAGATACGCAGTATTTT CRSPGLADPSTDTQYF
TRBD1 TRBJ2-5 TRBV11-3 13 few TGTGCCAGCAGCTCCCAGGGGGCCAAGACCCAGTACTTC CASSSQGAKTQYF
TRBD1 TRBJ1-1 TRBV5-1 14 - TGCGCCAGCAGCAAGGGACAGACCAACACTGAAGCTTTCTTT CASSKGQTNTEAFF
TRBD1 TRBJ2-1 TRBV20-1 12 few TGCAGTGCTATCAGGGGGCTTGTTGAGCAGTTCTTC CSAIRGLVEQFF
TRBD1 TRBJ2-1 TRBV20-1 16 - TGCAGTGCTAGAGTCCACACAGGGGTCGAAGGGAATGAGCAGTTCTTC CSARVHTGVEGNEQFF
- TRBJ2-2 TRBV2 14 few TGTGCCAGCAGTGAACTAGCCGGCACCGGGGAGCTGTTTTTT CASSELAGTGELFF
TRBD1 TRBJ1-5 TRBV12-3/TRBV12-4 16 - TGTGCCAGCAGTGACTGGACAGGGGGCAGAGGTCAGCCCCAGCATTTT CASSDWTGGRGQPQHF
TRBD1 TRBJ1-1 TRBV6-1 13 few TGTGCCAGCAGTGGACAGGGTTGGACTGAAGCTTTCTTT CASSGQGWTEAFF
TRBD1 TRBJ1-1 TRBV12-3/TRBV12-4 17 - TGTGCCAGCAGTTTAACAGGGGGGAAAATGGTAAACACTGAAGCTTTCTTT CASSLTGGKMVNTEAFF
- TRBJ1-1 TRBV3-1 14 few TGTGCCAGCAGCCAAGGCCGGGCGGGCACTGAAGCTTTCTTT CASSQGRAGTEAFF
- TRBJ2-3 TRBV20-1 14 few TGCAGTGCTAGAGTAGGGTTTAGCACAGATACGCAGTATTTT CSARVGFSTDTQYF
TRBD2 TRBJ2-1 TRBV10-3 17 few TGTGCCATCAGTGGGACTAGCGGGAGGGCGAGTATTAATGAGCAGTTCTTC CAISGTSGRASINEQFF
- TRBJ2-2 TRBV21-1 18 few TGTGCCAGCAGCAAATATCGAGCGGGAAGACGAAACACCGGGGAGCTGTTTTTT CASSKYRAGRRNTGELFF